Listed here are 10 T cell receptor beta chains from one sample, sequenced in a study of blood T cells in healthy people across ages. Next came a second PCR, run for 7 to 11 cycles, which used a sample-barcoded 5' primer along with a J-beta primer mix. TCRdb reprocessed the 5' RACE reads with MiXCR, giving one entry per CDR3 protein. In the table there are 650,000 to 800,000 distinct CDR3 sequences, roughly half of which are singletons. The sequenced sample was blood. Every receptor here comes from a woman older than 75 in good health.

The gene calls are TRBV7-2 and TRBJ1-5; weak D call: TRBD1 (6 bases). The CDR3 loop spans 13 amino acids. Trimming left V 7 bases short and J 5 bases short, with 12 bases between. Per the germline V gene, CDR1 is SGHTA and CDR2 is FQGNSA. The CDR3 DNA reads TGTGCCAGCACCAGGGGACGGGATCAGCCCCAGCATTTT. It is translated as CASTRGRDQPQHF.

This clonotype came up once. The CDR3 sequence is CASSYLAGEGNQPQHF. CDR3 coding DNA: TGTGCCAGCAGTTACCTGGCAGGGGAGGGCAATCAGCCCCAGCATTTT. This chain links TRBV6-2 or TRBV6-3 with TRBJ1-5; TRBD1 is a possible D gene (6 bases). The CDR3 runs 16 residues. V was pared by 2 bases and J by 2 bases, with 13 bases between. Germline V gene lookup returns CDR1 MNHEY and CDR2 SVGEGT.

The chain links TRBV5-1 to TRBJ2-3; unclear D gene. The CDR3 length is 15 residues. V shed 0 bases and J shed 1 base, with 9 bases lying between them. Germline values: CDR1 SGHRS, CDR2 YFSETQ. This CDR3 is CASSLVKVGTDTQYF. In DNA form, the CDR3 reads TGCGCCAGCAGCTTGGTTAAGGTTGGCACAGATACGCAGTATTTT.

This clonotype was counted a few times. With a much larger clone just one base away, this may be a read error. J is TRBJ2-1 and V is TRBV28; the D gene is possibly TRBD2 (5 bases). The tail of the sequence fits TRBJ2-7 better, so the J call may be wrong. From germline, CDR1 is MDHEN and CDR2 SYDVKM. The CDR3 runs to 16 residues. The CDR3 reads CASRRRSANSYNEQYF. CDR3 nucleotide sequence: TGTGCCAGCAGACGCCGTAGCGCCAACTCCTACAATGAGCAGTACTTC.

The rearrangement uses TRBV6-6 and TRBJ1-1; D is ambiguous. Germline CDR1 and CDR2: MNHNY and SVGAGI (reference sequence). V lost 2 bases and J 0 bases, leaving 4 bases between the germline ends. This CDR3 spans 13 amino acids. CDR3 region: CASSYNMNTEAFF. CDR3 sequence (DNA): TGTGCCAGCAGTTACAACATGAACACTGAAGCTTTCTTT.

This chain links TRBV28 with TRBJ2-3; no firm D call. V was clipped by 3 bases and J by 2 bases, with 9 bases between them. This CDR3 spans 14 amino acids. CDR1 and CDR2 (germline): MDHEN, SYDVKM. CDR3 sequence: CASSLSPTTDTQYF. The CDR3 DNA reads TGTGCCAGCAGTTTGTCACCTACCACAGATACGCAGTATTTT.

J is TRBJ2-5 and V is TRBV9; TRBD1 aligns across 8 bases. With the DNA end fitting TRBJ2-7 better, the J assignment may be wrong. There are 14 residues in the CDR3. The germline CDR1 and CDR2 sequences are SGDLS and YYNGEE. The CDR3 DNA follows: TGTGCCAGCAGCGTAGCTCCAGGGGGCGACGAGCAGTACTTC. The encoded protein is CASSVAPGGDEQYF.

As for this clonotype: A much larger clone lies a single base off, so this may be a read error. The chain carries TRBV20-1 and TRBJ2-3; D is perhaps TRBD1 (6 bases). Germline V gene data show CDR1 as DFQATT and CDR2 as SNEGSKA (reference sequence). The CDR3 covers 14 residues. The CDR3 sequence is CSARDQGITDAQYF. The CDR3 nucleotides read TGCAGTGCTAGAGATCAGGGGATCACAGATGCGCAGTATTTT.

This clonotype occurred many times. The chain joins TRBV30 to TRBJ2-3; tentatively, D is TRBD1 (6 bases). The germline CDR1 and CDR2 sequences are GTSNPN and SVGIG (reference sequence). V was clipped by 4 bases and J by 5 bases, with 13 bases between them. The CDR3 runs 13 residues. The CDR3 loop is CAWTGVSRDTQYF. CDR3 DNA: TGTGCCTGGACAGGGGTCTCGAGAGATACGCAGTATTTT.

The V call is TRBV6-6, the J call TRBJ2-5, with D perhaps matching TRBD1 (6 bases). The DNA end is more similar to TRBJ2-7, so the J call may be wrong. The V gene's germline CDR1 is MNHNY and CDR2 SVGAGI (reference sequence). The CDR3 spans 12 residues. The CDR3 DNA is TGTGCCAGCGAGGACAGTGCCTACGAGCAGTACTTC. This gives the protein CASEDSAYEQYF.